The entry below describes one TCR beta chain. This sample was taken from a study of control samples from healthy donors and cancer patients. The CDR3 totals 14 residues. V lost 5 bases, J lost 4 bases, and 15 bases lay in between. In germline, CDR1 is MDHEN, CDR2 SYDVKM. Only in-frame clones appear in the TCRdb table, and some are missing; sequencing was by immunoSEQ multiplex PCR. The profile covers some 100,000 clones, with more than 85% appearing a single time and roughly 1.3% taken by the ten largest. J is TRBJ2-7 and V is TRBV28; D is perhaps TRBD2 (6 bases). The receptor's source is a woman between 45 and 65 years old in good health. Sequenced: blood. DNA for the CDR3: TGTGCCAGCAGTCAGGCGGGACTGGATTACGAGCAGTACTTC. Amino acid sequence: CASSQAGLDYEQYF.